This T cell receptor beta chain comes out of a study of T cell repertoires in cytomegalovirus infection. The overall study: Public TCR beta signature analysis indicated the presence of both CMV infection and matching HLA type.

There are 15 residues in the CDR3. Per the germline V gene, CDR1 is SGHVS and CDR2 is FNYEAQ. Findings and limits, study-wide: In two of eight donors, the top clonotype was HLA-C-restricted CMV-specific.

Worth noting for this clonotype: Its antigen remains unknown. The junction does not match germline at one end; this may be a read error.

TCRdb re-called the reads with MiXCR, one entry per CDR3 protein. Of a few hundred thousand distinct CDR3 sequences in the sample, just under 35% are singletons; the top ten hold approximately 12%. The TCR comes from a human donor in good health (CMV status not recorded). Some clones in this sample may be carry-over from other donors' samples. The chain uses TRBV7-6 and TRBJ2-2; no clear D. The source material was cultured PBMCs, sampled from culture after CMV antigen stimulation. CDR3: CASSLLDGNTGELFF. CDR3 sequence (DNA): TGTGCTAGCAGCTTATTGGACGGAAACACCGGGGAGCTGTTTTTT.